These 14 T cell receptor beta chains originate from one sample sequenced in a study of blood T cell repertoires in COVID-19. The assay was immunoSEQ multiplex PCR, and TCRdb's table has in-frame clones only and misses some. The sample shows some 230,000 clones, around 83% of them seen only once. Source material: peripheral blood. The receptors shown here come from a woman aged 45-60 years with COVID-19, enrolled during active disease.

The chain links TRBV5-1 to TRBJ2-3, with TRBD2 matching 7 bases. V dropped 0 bases and J dropped 8; count of bases not matched to a gene: 15. The CDR3 runs 17 residues. The germline CDR1 and CDR2 sequences are SGHRS and YFSETQ. CDR3: CASSLGGLGRVCSTQYF. The CDR3 region has the DNA TGCGCCAGCAGCTTGGGAGGATTGGGGAGGGTTTGCAGTACGCAGTATTTT.

The V gene is TRBV27, the J gene TRBJ2-1; tentative D call: TRBD2 (5 bases). The CDR3 sequence is 14 residues long. The V gene lost 5 bases and the J gene lost 1 base, with 9 bases spanning the gap. Germline V gene lookup returns CDR1 MNHEY and CDR2 SMNVEV (reference sequence). The CDR3 coding sequence is TGTGCCAGCAGTCTAGCCGATTCCTACAATGAGCAGTTCTTC. Amino acids: CASSLADSYNEQFF.

The chain is built from TRBV7-9 and TRBJ1-4; TRBD1 agrees at 9 bases. From germline, CDR1 is SEHNR and CDR2 FQNEAQ (reference sequence). V was clipped by 5 bases and J by 10 bases; unmatched bases: 11. This CDR3 contains 15 residues. The CDR3 nucleotides read TGTGCCAGCAGCCCTTTCGGGACAGGGATTGGAAAACTGTTTTTT. Protein: CASSPFGTGIGKLFF.

The rearrangement links TRBV18 to TRBJ1-2; the D is unclear. The germline V gene has CDR1 KGHSH and CDR2 LQKENI. The CDR3 spans 15 residues. The ends were cut back, 4 bases at V and 3 bases at J, with 15 bases in the middle. The CDR3 here is CASSRMWSEDYGYTF. The CDR3 region has the DNA TGTGCCAGCTCACGGATGTGGTCCGAGGACTATGGCTACACCTTC. Full variable domain (rest looked up from reference TRBV18 and TRBJ1-2): NAGVMQNPRHLVRRRGQEARLRCSPMKGHSHVYWYRQLPEEGLKFMVYLQKENIIDESGMPKERFSAEFPKEGPSILRIQQVVRGDSAAYFCASSRMWSEDYGYTFGSGTRLTVV.

The chain employs TRBV2 and TRBJ2-2; weak D call: TRBD2 (5 bases). The CDR3 runs 15 residues. The V gene's germline CDR1 is SNHLY and CDR2 FYNNEI. V lost 7 bases and J 3 bases, leaving 15 bases between the germline ends. The CDR3 region is CASTTGEGYTGELFF. The CDR3 DNA reads TGTGCCAGCACCACCGGAGAGGGATACACCGGGGAGCTGTTTTTT.

This rearrangement joins TRBV6-5 to TRBJ2-2, with D hard to call. Germline V gives CDR1 MNHEY, CDR2 SVGAGI. The CDR3 runs 14 residues. The V end lost 6 bases, the J end lost 3 bases, and 11 bases lay between the germline ends. The CDR3 sequence is CASRVGSYTGELFF. In DNA, the CDR3 is TGTGCCAGCAGGGTCGGGTCTTACACCGGGGAGCTGTTTTTT.

The chain couples TRBV7-2 to TRBJ2-7; D not resolved. The germline V gene has CDR1 SGHTA and CDR2 FQGNSA. V was trimmed by 2 bases and J by 12 bases, leaving 14 bases between them. The CDR3 length is 12 residues. The CDR3 sequence is CASSLLGTPPYF. Written as DNA, the CDR3 is TGTGCCAGCAGCTTACTAGGTACCCCCCCGTACTTC.

The J gene is TRBJ2-5, the V gene TRBV19; 11 bases line up with TRBD2. CDR3 size: 16 residues. Germline values: CDR1 LNHDA, CDR2 SQIVND (reference sequence). After removal of 1 base from V and 1 base from J, the junction contained 2 bases not matched to a gene. CDR3 amino acids: CASSIGSGGAQETQYF. CDR3 nucleotides: TGTGCCAGTAGTATAGGTAGCGGGGGGGCCCAAGAGACCCAGTACTTC.

This chain joins TRBV3-1 (or the pseudogene TRBV3-2) and TRBJ2-3; D uncertain. The ends were cut back, 0 bases at V and 1 base at J, with 11 bases in the middle. This CDR3 is 16 amino acids long. Germline V gene sequence: CDR1 LGHDT, CDR2 YNNKEL (reference sequence). CDR3 loop: CASSQEVTDGTDTQYF. The CDR3 nucleotides are TGTGCCAGCAGCCAAGAGGTAACAGACGGCACAGATACGCAGTATTTT.

This clone was found a few times. The chain combines TRBV25-1 with TRBJ1-6; TRBD1 matches 7 bases. This CDR3 spans 13 amino acids. V trimming: 2 bases; J trimming: 14 bases; junction bases outside the gene matches: 6. Germline assignment: CDR1 MGHDK and CDR2 SYGVNS. This CDR3 reads CASSEQTGLSLHF. The CDR3 DNA sequence: TGTGCCAGCAGTGAACAGACAGGGCTATCCCTCCACTTT.

This clone was detected only a few times. The DNA of the CDR3 is TGTGCCAGCAGCCTATCGGGGGGCCTAATGAACACTGAAGCTTTCTTT. It codes for CASSLSGGLMNTEAFF. V and J are TRBV5-5 and TRBJ1-1; D possibly corresponds to TRBD1 (6 bases). The CDR3 is 16 amino acids. Trimming shortened V by 4 bases and J by 0 bases, and 16 bases separated the two germline ends. In germline, CDR1 is SGHKS, CDR2 YYEKEE (reference sequence).

The chain links TRBV30 to TRBJ1-1, with TRBD1 identical over 12 bases. With 3 bases clipped from V and 8 bases from J, the junction kept 13 bases outside the gene matches. This CDR3 has 16 amino acids. Germline CDR1 GTSNPN, CDR2 SVGIG (reference sequence). The chain's CDR3 is CAWSGGTGGAGEEAFF. The CDR3 nucleotides are TGTGCCTGGAGCGGGGGGACAGGGGGCGCGGGAGAAGAAGCTTTCTTT. Together with reference TRBV30 and TRBJ1-1, the CDR3 gives the full variable domain: SQTIHQWPATLVQPVGSPLSLECTVEGTSNPNLYWYRQAAGRGLQLLFYSVGIGQISSEVPQNLSASRPQDRQFILSSKKLLLSDSGFYLCAWSGGTGGAGEEAFFGQGTRLTVV.

V is TRBV7-6 and J is TRBJ2-7; weak D call: TRBD2 (5 bases). Germline values: CDR1 SGHVS, CDR2 FNYEAQ. The CDR3 has 14 amino acids. Between the trimmed V and J ends, which lost 6 bases and 1 base, there was a span of 13 bases. The CDR3 reads CASSFRTDSYEQYF. The CDR3 DNA is TGTGCCAGCAGTTTTCGGACTGATTCCTACGAGCAGTACTTC.

DNA of the CDR3: TGTGCCATCATGGGGGACAGTGCCCTCTCTGGGGCCAACGTCCTGACTTTC. Encoded protein: CAIMGDSALSGANVLTF. The V call is TRBV10-3, the J call TRBJ2-6; 7 nucleotides align to TRBD1. The V and J ends lost 7 bases and 0 bases, in that order; junction bases with no gene match: 9. Looked up from germline, CDR1 is ENHRY and CDR2 is SYGVKD. There are 17 residues in the CDR3.